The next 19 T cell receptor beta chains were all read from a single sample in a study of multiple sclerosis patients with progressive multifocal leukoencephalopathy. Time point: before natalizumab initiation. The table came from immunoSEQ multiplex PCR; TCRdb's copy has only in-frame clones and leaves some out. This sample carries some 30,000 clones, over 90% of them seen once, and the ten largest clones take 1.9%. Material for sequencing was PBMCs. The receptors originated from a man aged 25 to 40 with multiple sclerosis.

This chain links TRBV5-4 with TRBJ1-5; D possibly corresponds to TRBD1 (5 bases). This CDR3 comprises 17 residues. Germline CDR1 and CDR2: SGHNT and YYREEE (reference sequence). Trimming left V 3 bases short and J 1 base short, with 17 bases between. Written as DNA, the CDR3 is TGTGCCAGCAGCTCGGGGCCGAGGGGAGGGAGCAATCAGCCCCAGCATTTT. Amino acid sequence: CASSSGPRGGSNQPQHF. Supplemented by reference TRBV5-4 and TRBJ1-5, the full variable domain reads ETGVTQSPTHLIKTRGQQVTLRCSSQSGHNTVSWYQQALGQGPQFIFQYYREEENGRGNFPPRFSGLQFPNYSSELNVNALELDDSALYLCASSSGPRGGSNQPQHFGDGTRLSIL.

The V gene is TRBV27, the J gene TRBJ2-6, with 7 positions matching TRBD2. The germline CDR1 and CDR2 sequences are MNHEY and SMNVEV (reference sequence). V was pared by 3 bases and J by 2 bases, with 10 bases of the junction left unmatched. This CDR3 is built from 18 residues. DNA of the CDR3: TGTGCCAGCAGTTTGTGGCGGGAGAGGGCACCTGGGGCCAACGTCCTGACTTTC. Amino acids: CASSLWRERAPGANVLTF.

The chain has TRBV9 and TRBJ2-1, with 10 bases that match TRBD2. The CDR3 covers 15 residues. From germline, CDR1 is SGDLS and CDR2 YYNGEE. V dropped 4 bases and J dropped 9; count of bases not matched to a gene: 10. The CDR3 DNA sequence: TGTGCCAGCAGCAATCTAGCGGGAGTAGTAGTTGAGCAGTTCTTC. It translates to CASSNLAGVVVEQFF.

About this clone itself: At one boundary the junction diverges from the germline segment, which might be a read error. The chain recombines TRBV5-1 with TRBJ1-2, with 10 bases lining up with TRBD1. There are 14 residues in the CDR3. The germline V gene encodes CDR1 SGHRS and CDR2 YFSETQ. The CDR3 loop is CARSLGDRGSGYTF. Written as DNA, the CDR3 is TGCGCCCGCAGCTTGGGGGACAGGGGATCTGGCTACACCTTC.

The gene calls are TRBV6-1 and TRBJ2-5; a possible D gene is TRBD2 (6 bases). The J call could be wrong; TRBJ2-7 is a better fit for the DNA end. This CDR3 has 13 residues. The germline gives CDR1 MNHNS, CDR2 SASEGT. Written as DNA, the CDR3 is TGTGCCAGCAGTGGTCTAGCGCGCTACGAGCAGTACTTC. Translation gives CASSGLARYEQYF.

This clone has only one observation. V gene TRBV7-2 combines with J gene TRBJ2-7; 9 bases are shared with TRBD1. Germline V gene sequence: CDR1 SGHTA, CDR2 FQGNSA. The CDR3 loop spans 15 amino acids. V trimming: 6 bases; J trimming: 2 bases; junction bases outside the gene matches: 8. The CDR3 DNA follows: TGTGCCAGCAGTGCGACATGGACAGGGGCCTACGAGCAGTACTTC. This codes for CASSATWTGAYEQYF. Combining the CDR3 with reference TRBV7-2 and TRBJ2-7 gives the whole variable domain GAGVSQSPSNKVTEKGKDVELRCDPISGHTALYWYRQSLGQGLEFLIYFQGNSAPDKSGLPSDRFSAERTGGSVSTLTIQRTQQEDSAVYLCASSATWTGAYEQYFGPGTRLTVT.

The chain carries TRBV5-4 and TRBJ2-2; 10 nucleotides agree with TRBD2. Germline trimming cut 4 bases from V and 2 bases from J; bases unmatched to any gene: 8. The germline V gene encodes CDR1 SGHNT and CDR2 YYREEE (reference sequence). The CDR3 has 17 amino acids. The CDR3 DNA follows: TGTGCCAGCAGCATGGGGGGACTAGCGATTAACACCGGGGAGCTGTTTTTT. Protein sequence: CASSMGGLAINTGELFF. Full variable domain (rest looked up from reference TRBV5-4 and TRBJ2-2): ETGVTQSPTHLIKTRGQQVTLRCSSQSGHNTVSWYQQALGQGPQFIFQYYREEENGRGNFPPRFSGLQFPNYSSELNVNALELDDSALYLCASSMGGLAINTGELFFGEGSRLTVL.

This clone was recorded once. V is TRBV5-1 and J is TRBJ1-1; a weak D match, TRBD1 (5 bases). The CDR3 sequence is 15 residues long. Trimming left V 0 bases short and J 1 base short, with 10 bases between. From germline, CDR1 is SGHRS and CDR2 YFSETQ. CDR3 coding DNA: TGCGCCAGCAGCTTGGGGAGGGGAGGGAACACTGAAGCTTTCTTT. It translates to CASSLGRGGNTEAFF. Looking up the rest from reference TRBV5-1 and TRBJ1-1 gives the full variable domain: KAGVTQTPRYLIKTRGQQVTLSCSPISGHRSVSWYQQTPGQGLQFLFEYFSETQRNKGNFPGRFSGRQFSNSRSEMNVSTLELGDSALYLCASSLGRGGNTEAFFGQGTRLTVV.

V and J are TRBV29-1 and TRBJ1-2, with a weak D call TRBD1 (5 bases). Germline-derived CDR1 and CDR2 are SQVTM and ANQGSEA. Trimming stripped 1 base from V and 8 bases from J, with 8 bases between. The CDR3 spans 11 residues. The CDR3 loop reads CSVEGGLGYTF. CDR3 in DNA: TGCAGCGTTGAAGGGGGACTAGGCTACACCTTC.

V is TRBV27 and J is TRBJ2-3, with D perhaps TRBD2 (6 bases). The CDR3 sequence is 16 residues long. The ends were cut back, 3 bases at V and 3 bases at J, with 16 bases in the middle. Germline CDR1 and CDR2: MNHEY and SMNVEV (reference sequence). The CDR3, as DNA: TGTGCCAGCAGTTTTTCCTCCGGGGGAAGGACAGATACGCAGTATTTT. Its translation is CASSFSSGGRTDTQYF.

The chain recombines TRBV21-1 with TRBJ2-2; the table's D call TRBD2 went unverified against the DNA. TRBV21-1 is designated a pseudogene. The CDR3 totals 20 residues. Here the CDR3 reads CASSPHETFSSGSRTGELFF. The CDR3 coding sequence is TGTGCCAGCAGCCCACATGAGACATTTTCTAGCGGGAGTCGTACCGGGGAGCTGTTTTTT.

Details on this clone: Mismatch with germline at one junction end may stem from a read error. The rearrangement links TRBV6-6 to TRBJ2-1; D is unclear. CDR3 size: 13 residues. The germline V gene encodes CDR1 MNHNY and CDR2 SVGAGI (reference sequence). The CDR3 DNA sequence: TGTGCCAGCAGTTACGAGGCCACTCGGCAGCCCGTCTTC. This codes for CASSYEATRQPVF.

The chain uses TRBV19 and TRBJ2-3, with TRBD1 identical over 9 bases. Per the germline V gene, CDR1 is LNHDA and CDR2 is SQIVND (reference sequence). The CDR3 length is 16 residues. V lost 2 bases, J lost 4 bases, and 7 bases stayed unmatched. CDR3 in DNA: TGTGCCAGTAGTATAACGGGACAGGGAGAGGCAGATACGCAGTATTTT. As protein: CASSITGQGEADTQYF.

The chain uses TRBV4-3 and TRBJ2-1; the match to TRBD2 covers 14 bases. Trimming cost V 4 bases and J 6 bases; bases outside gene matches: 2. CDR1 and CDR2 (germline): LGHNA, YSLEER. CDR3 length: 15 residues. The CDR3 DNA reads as TGCGCCAGCAGCCGAGGACTAGCGGGAGGCAATGAGCAGTTCTTC. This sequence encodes CASSRGLAGGNEQFF.

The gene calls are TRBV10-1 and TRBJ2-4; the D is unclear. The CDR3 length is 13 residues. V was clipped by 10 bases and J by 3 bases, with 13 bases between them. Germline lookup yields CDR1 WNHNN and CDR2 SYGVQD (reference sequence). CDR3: CAIPRRVKNIQYF. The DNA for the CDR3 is TGCGCCATCCCCCGCCGGGTCAAAAACATTCAGTACTTC.

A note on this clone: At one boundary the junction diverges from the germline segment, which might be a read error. CDR3 residues: CASSGRDRVF. The CDR3 region has the DNA TGTGCCAGCAGCGGGCGTGACAGGGTCTTT. This rearrangement joins TRBV7-9 to TRBJ2-3; 7 bases are shared with TRBD1. The CDR3 is 10 residues long. The germline V gene encodes CDR1 SEHNR and CDR2 FQNEAQ (reference sequence). The entire variable domain, with the rest obtained from reference TRBV7-9 and TRBJ2-3, is as follows: DTGVSQNPRHKITKRGQNVTFRCDPISEHNRLYWYRQTLGQGPEFLTYFQNEAQLEKSRLLSDRFSAERPKGSFSTLEIQRTEQGDSAMYLCASSGRDRVFGPGTRLTVL.

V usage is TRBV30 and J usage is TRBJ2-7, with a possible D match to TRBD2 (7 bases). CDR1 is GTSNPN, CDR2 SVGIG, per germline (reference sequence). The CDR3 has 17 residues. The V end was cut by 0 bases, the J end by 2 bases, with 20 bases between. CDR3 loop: CAWSVRVGGGAAYEQYF. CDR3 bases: TGTGCCTGGAGTGTACGTGTGGGAGGGGGGGCCGCCTACGAGCAGTACTTC. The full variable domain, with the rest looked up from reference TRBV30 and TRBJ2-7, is SQTIHQWPATLVQPVGSPLSLECTVEGTSNPNLYWYRQAAGRGLQLLFYSVGIGQISSEVPQNLSASRPQDRQFILSSKKLLLSDSGFYLCAWSVRVGGGAAYEQYFGPGTRLTVT.

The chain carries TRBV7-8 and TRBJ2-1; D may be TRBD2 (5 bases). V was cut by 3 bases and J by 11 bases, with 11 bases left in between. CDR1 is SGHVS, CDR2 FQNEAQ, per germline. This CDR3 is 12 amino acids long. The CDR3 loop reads CASSLASRQQFF. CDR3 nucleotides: TGTGCCAGCAGCTTGGCTAGCCGTCAGCAGTTCTTC.

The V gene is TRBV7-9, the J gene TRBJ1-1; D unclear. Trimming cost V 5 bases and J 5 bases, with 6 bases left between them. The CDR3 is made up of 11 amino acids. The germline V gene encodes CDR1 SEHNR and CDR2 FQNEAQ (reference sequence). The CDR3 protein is CASSLGTEAFF. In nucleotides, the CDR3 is TGTGCCAGCAGCCTAGGGACTGAAGCTTTCTTT.